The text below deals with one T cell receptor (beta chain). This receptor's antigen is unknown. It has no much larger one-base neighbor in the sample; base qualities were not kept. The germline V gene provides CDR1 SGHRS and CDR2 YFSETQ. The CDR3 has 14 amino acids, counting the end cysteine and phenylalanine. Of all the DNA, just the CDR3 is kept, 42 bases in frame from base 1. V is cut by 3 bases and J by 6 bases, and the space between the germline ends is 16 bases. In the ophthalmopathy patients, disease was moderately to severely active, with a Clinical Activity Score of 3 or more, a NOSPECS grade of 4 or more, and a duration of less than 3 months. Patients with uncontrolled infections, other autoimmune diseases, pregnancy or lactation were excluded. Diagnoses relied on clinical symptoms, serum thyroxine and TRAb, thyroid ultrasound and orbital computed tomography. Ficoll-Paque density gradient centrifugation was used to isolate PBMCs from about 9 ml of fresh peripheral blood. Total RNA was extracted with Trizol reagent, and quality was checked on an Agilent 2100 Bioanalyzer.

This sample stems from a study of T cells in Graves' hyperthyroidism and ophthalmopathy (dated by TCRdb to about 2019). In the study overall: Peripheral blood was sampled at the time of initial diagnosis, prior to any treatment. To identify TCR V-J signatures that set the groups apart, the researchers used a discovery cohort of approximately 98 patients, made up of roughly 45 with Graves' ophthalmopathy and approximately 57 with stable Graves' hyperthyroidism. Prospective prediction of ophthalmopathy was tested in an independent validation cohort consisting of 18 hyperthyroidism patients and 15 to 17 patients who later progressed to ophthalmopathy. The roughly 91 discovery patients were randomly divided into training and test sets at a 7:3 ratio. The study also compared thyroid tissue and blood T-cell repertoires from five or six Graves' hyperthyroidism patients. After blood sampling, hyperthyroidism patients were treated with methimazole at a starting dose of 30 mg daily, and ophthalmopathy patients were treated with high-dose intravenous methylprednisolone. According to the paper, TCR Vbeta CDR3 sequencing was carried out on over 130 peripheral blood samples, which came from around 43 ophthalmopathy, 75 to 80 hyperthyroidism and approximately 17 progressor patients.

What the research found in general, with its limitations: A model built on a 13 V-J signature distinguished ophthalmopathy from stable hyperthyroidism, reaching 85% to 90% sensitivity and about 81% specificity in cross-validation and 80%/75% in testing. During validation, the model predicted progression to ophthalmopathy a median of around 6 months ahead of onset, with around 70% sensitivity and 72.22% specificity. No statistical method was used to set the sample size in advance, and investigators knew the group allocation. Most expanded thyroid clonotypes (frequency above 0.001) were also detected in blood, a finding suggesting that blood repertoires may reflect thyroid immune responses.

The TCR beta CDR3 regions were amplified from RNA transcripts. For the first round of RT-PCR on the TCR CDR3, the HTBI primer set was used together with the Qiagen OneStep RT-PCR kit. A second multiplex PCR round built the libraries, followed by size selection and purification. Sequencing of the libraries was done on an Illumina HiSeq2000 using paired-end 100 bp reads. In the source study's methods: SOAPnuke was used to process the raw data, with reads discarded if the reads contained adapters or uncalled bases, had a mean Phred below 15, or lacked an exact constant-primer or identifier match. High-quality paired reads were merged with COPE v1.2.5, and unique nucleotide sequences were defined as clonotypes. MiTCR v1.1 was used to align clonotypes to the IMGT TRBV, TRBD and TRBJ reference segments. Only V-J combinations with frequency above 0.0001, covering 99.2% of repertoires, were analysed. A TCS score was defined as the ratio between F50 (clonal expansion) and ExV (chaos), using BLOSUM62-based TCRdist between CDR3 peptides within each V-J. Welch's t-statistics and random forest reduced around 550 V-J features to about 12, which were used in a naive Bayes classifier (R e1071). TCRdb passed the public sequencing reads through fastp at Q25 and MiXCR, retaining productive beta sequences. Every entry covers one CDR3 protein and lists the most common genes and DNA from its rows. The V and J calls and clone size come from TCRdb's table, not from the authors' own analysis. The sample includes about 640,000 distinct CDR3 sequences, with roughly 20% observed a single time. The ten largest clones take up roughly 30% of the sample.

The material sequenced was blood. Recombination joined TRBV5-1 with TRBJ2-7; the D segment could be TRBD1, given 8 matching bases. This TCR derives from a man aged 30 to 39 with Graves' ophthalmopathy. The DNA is TGCGCCAGCAGCTACAGGGGGGGACCCTCCGAGCAGTACTTC. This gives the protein CASSYRGGPSEQYF.